This TCR beta chain came from a study of shared clonotypes between healthy human individuals. Study summary: Two women and a few men aged 18 to 49 served as donors. The study used three CD4 naive, three CD4 memory, two CD8 naive and one CD8 memory plate per donor. Study findings and constraints: The expectation was that sequencing depth would affect clonotype sharing among donors.

TCRdb's copy holds only in-frame clones and misses some; the assay was immunoSEQ multiplex PCR. The sample records about 580,000 clones, 95% to 98% being singletons. Germline values: CDR1 SGHNT, CDR2 YYREEE (reference sequence). V lost 0 bases to trimming and J lost 0 bases, with 7 bases between them. This CDR3 has 14 residues. As to this clone: Its specificity is unknown.

Positive CCR7 selection of CD45RO-negative cells yielded the naive CD8 cells, and terminally differentiated effector memory CD45RA+ cells were excluded. The sequenced material came from naive CD8+ T cells sorted from blood. The V call is TRBV5-4, the J call TRBJ2-7; D call uncertain. This TCR was sampled from a man aged 30 to 39 in good health. DNA for the CDR3: TGTGCCAGCAGCTTGGCCGACGGCTCCTACGAGCAGTACTTC. Protein: CASSLADGSYEQYF. Together with reference TRBV5-4 and TRBJ2-7, the CDR3 gives the full variable domain: ETGVTQSPTHLIKTRGQQVTLRCSSQSGHNTVSWYQQALGQGPQFIFQYYREEENGRGNFPPRFSGLQFPNYSSELNVNALELDDSALYLCASSLADGSYEQYFGPGTRLTVT.